The next 10 T cell receptor beta chains were all read from a single sample in a study of CD8 T cells in ankylosing spondylitis. Notes on the study in general: One TCR beta motif, made up of about 8 highly homologous variants, appeared characteristic of ankylosing spondylitis blood.

Using its own MiXCR run on the 5' RACE reads, TCRdb lists one record per CDR3 protein. The sample has some 700,000 distinct CDR3 sequences; under 20% are singletons. No antigens are known for them. Sequenced: blood, either unsorted or a sorted T cell fraction (not recorded which). These receptors originate from a male donor with ankylosing spondylitis.

Only a few counts were recorded for this clonotype. This sequence joins TRBV5-6 and TRBJ2-1, with TRBD1 as a possible D gene (6 bases). The CDR3 covers 16 residues. The V and J ends lost 0 bases and 7 bases respectively, with 17 bases between them. The V gene's germline CDR1 is SGHDT and CDR2 YYEEEE. The CDR3: CASSLGVGTRLNEQFF. CDR3 in DNA: TGTGCCAGCAGCTTGGGGGTCGGGACACGATTGAATGAGCAGTTCTTC.

This chain joins TRBV3-1 and TRBJ2-1, with 7 bases aligning to TRBD1. The CDR3 has 13 residues. The V and J ends lost 8 bases and 5 bases, in that order; junction bases with no gene match: 6. Germline V gene lookup returns CDR1 LGHDT and CDR2 YNNKEL (reference sequence). The CDR3 here is CASWGQWDNEQFF. DNA of the CDR3: TGTGCCAGCTGGGGACAGTGGGACAATGAGCAGTTCTTC.

This clonotype was detected many times. CDR3 sequence (DNA): TGTGCCAGCAGCATAGACACCCTCTACGAGCAGTACTTC. Amino acid sequence: CASSIDTLYEQYF. J is TRBJ2-7 and V is TRBV7-8; D is uncertain. Germline assignment: CDR1 SGHVS and CDR2 FQNEAQ. The CDR3 consists of 13 residues. Trimming left V 5 bases short and J 3 bases short, with 11 bases between.

This chain links TRBV20-1 with TRBJ2-7; TRBD2 might be the D (6 bases). Germline loops: CDR1 DFQATT, CDR2 SNEGSKA (reference sequence). This CDR3 region has 12 residues. V shed 5 bases and J shed 3 bases, with 11 bases lying between them. The CDR3: CSASLSGYEQYF. CDR3 sequence (DNA): TGCAGTGCTTCCCTTAGCGGCTACGAGCAGTACTTC.

The chain carries TRBV27 and TRBJ1-3; TRBD1 might be the D (5 bases). The CDR3 length is 15 residues. V lost 6 bases to trimming and J lost 0 bases, with 12 bases between them. Germline V gene lookup returns CDR1 MNHEY and CDR2 SMNVEV (reference sequence). The CDR3 is CASSKTAFSGNTIYF. The CDR3, as DNA: TGTGCCAGCAGCAAGACAGCTTTCTCTGGAAACACCATATATTTT.

The CDR3 DNA follows: TGTGCCAGCAGTACAGACAGGGACAGTGGGAGGAACACCGGGGAGCTGTTTTTT. Translating it yields CASSTDRDSGRNTGELFF. The rearrangement links TRBV28 to TRBJ2-2, with 7 positions matching TRBD1. V was pared by 5 bases and J by 1 base, with 13 bases of the junction left unmatched. This CDR3 has 18 residues. Germline-derived CDR1 and CDR2 are MDHEN and SYDVKM.

This clonotype was seen more than once but under ten times. J is TRBJ2-6 and V is TRBV5-1, with D possibly being TRBD2 (5 bases). Trimming cost V 2 bases and J 6 bases, with 18 bases left between them. CDR3 length: 17 amino acids. Germline CDR1 and CDR2: SGHRS and YFSETQ. The CDR3 DNA reads TGCGCCAGCAGCTTCACTATGGGAGTTGGTTTGGCCAACGTCCTGACTTTC. Protein product: CASSFTMGVGLANVLTF. Full variable domain (rest looked up from reference TRBV5-1 and TRBJ2-6): KAGVTQTPRYLIKTRGQQVTLSCSPISGHRSVSWYQQTPGQGLQFLFEYFSETQRNKGNFPGRFSGRQFSNSRSEMNVSTLELGDSALYLCASSFTMGVGLANVLTFGAGSRLTVL.

This clonotype was detected only a few times. The CDR3 region is CASSFSSGGAGELFF. The CDR3, as DNA: TGTGCCAGCAGTTTCTCTAGCGGGGGGGCCGGGGAGCTGTTTTTT. The genes are TRBV12-3 or TRBV12-4 and TRBJ2-2; 12 bases agree with TRBD2. V lost 3 bases to trimming and J lost 6 bases; unmatched junction nucleotides: 2. This CDR3 comprises 15 residues.

The CDR3 DNA is TGTGCCACCAGCAACCGGGACAACATCTACGAGCAGTACTTC. It specifies CATSNRDNIYEQYF. The rearrangement uses TRBV15 and TRBJ2-7, with D perhaps TRBD1 (6 bases). The CDR3 spans 14 residues. Germline loops: CDR1 LNHNV, CDR2 YYDKDF (reference sequence). V was trimmed by 4 bases and J by 3 bases, leaving 13 bases between them.

This clonotype was detected ten times or more. The chain combines TRBV5-1 with TRBJ1-2; unclear D gene. The CDR3 runs to 14 residues. Germline V gives CDR1 SGHRS, CDR2 YFSETQ. In DNA, the CDR3 is TGCGCTTCCAGCTTGGGTGGAGAAAACTATGGCTACACCTTC. This sequence encodes CASSLGGENYGYTF.